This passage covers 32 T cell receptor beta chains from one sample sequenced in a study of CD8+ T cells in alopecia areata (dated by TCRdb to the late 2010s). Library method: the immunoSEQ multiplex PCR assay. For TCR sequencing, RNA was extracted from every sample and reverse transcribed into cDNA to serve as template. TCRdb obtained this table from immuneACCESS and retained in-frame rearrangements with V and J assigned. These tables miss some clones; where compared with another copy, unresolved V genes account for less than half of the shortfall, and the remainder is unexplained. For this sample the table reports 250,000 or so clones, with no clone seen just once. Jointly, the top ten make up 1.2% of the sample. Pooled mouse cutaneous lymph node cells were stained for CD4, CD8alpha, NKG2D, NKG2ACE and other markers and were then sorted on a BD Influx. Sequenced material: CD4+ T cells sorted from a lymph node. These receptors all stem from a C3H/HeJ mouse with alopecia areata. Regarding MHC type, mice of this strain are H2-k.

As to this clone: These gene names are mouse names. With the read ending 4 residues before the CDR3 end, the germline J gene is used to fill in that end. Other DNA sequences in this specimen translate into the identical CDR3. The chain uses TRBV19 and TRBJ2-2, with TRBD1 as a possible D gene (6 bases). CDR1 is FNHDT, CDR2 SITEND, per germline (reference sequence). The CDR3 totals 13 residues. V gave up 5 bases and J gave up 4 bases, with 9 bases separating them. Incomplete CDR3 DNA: TGTGCCAGCAGACAGGGAGGCACCGGG. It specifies CASRQGGTG. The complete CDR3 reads CASRQGGTGQLYF.

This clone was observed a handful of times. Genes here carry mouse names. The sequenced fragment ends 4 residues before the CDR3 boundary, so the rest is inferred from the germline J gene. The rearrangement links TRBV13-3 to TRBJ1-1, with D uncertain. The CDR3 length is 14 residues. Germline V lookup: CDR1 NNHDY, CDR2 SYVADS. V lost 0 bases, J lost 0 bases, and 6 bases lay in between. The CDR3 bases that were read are TGTGCCAGCAGTGATGCTGGGACAAACACA. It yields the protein CASSDAGTNT. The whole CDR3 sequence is CASSDAGTNTEVFF.

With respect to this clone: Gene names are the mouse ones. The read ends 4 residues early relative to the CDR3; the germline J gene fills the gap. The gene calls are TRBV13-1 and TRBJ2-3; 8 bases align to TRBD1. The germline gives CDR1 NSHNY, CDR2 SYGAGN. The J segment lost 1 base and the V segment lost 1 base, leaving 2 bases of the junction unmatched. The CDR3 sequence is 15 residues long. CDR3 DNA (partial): TGTGCCAGCAGTGATCTGGGACAGGGTGCAGAA. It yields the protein CASSDLGQGAE. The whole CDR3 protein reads CASSDLGQGAETLYF.

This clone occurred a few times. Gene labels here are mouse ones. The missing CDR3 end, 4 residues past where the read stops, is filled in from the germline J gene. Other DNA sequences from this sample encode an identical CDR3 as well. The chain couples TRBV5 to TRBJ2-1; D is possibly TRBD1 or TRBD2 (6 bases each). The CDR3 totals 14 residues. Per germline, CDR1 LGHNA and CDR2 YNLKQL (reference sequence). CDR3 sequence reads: CASSQEGARAEQFF. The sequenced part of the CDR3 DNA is TGTGCCAGCAGCCAAGAGGGGGCGCGCGCT.

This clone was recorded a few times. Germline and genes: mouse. CDR3 sequence reads: CTCSAGTSEQFF. The covered CDR3 bases are TGCACCTGCAGTGCCGGGACATCT. This chain uses TRBV1 with TRBJ2-1, with D tentatively TRBD1 (6 bases). The read ends 4 residues early relative to the CDR3; the germline J gene fills the gap. There are 12 residues in the CDR3. Germline V gives CDR1 NSQYPW, CDR2 LRSPGD (reference sequence).

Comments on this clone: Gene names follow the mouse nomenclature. The CDR3 DNA, read in part, is TGTGCCACAGTCAACACCGGG. The encoded protein is CATVNTG. The whole CDR3 protein reads CATVNTGQLYF. The chain is built from TRBV13-1 and TRBJ2-2; D not resolved. The CDR3 goes on 4 residues after the read ends, and that part is filled in from the germline J gene. CDR3 length: 11 residues. Trimming removed 9 bases from V and 2 bases from J, with 5 bases in between. The V gene's germline CDR1 is NSHNY and CDR2 SYGAGN.

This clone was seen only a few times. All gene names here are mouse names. CDR3 amino acids: CAWSRQGWDSDYTF. The CDR3 DNA, read in part, is TGTGCCTGGAGCCGCCAGGGATGGGACTCC. The V and J genes are TRBV31 and TRBJ1-2, with a possible D match to TRBD1 (5 bases). The CDR3 end lies 4 residues beyond the end of the read and is filled in from the germline J gene. Germline values: CDR1 GKSSPN, CDR2 SITVG. V was pared by 3 bases and J by 3 bases, with 14 bases between. CDR3 size: 14 residues.

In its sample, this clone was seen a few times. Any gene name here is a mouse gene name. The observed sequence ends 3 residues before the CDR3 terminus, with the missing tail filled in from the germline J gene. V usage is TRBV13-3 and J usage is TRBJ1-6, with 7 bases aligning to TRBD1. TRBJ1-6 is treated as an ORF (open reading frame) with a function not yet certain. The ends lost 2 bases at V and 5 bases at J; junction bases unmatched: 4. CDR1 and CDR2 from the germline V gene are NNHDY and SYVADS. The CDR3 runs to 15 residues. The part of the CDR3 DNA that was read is TGTGCCAGCAGTGACGCCAGGGGGAATAATTCGCCC. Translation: CASSDARGNNSP. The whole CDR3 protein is CASSDARGNNSPLYF.

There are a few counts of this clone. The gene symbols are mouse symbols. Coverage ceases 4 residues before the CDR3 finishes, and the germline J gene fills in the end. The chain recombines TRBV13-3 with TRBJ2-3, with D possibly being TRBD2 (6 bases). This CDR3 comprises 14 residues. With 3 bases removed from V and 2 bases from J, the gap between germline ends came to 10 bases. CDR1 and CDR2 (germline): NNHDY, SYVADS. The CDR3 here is CASSGGLNAETLYF. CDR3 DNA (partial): TGTGCCAGCAGTGGCGGACTGAATGCAGAA.

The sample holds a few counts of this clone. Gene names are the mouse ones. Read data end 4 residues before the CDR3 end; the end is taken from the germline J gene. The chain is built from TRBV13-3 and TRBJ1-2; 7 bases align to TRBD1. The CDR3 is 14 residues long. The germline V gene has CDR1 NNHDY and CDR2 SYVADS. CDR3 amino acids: CASSSQGRGSDYTF. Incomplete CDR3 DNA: TGTGCCAGCAGTTCACAGGGGAGAGGGTCC.

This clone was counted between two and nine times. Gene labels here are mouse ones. CDR3 amino acids: CASSKDRGNAEQFF. CDR3 DNA, as far as it was read: TGTGCCAGCAGTAAGGACAGGGGGAATGCT. The chain employs TRBV19 and TRBJ2-1; the match to TRBD1 covers 10 bases. The read ends 4 residues shy of where the CDR3 ends; the end is completed using the germline J gene. This CDR3 is 14 amino acids long. With 3 bases clipped from V and 5 bases from J, the junction kept 2 bases outside the gene matches. Germline V CDR1 and CDR2: FNHDT, SITEND (reference sequence).

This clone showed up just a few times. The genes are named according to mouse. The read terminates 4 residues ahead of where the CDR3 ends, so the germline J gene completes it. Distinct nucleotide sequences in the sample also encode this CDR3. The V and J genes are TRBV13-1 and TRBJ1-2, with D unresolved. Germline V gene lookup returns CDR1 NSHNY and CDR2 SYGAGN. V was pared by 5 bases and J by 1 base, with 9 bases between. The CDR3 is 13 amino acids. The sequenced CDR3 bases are TGTGCCAGCAGCCCTGGCGGAAACTCC. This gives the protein CASSPGGNS. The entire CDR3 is CASSPGGNSDYTF.

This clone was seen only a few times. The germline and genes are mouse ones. CDR3 DNA (partial): TGTGCCAGCAGTCCCCCGACTGGGGGAAGTTATGCT. As protein: CASSPPTGGSYA. In full, the CDR3 reads CASSPPTGGSYAEQFF. The rearrangement joins TRBV19 to TRBJ2-1; the match to TRBD2 covers 9 bases. From the germline J gene comes the end of the CDR3, since the read stops 4 residues before it. The CDR3 loop spans 16 amino acids. The germline gives CDR1 FNHDT, CDR2 SITEND (reference sequence). Germline trimming cut 4 bases from V and 4 bases from J; bases unmatched to any gene: 9.

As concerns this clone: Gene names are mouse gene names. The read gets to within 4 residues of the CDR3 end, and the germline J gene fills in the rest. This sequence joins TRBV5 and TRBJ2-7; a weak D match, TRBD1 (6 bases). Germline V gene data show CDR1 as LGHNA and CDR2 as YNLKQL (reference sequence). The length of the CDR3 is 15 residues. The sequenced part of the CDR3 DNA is TGTGCCAGCAGCCAAGATCTTACAGGGTATTAT. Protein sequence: CASSQDLTGYY. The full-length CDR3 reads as CASSQDLTGYYEQYF.

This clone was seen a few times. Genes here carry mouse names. The CDR3 DNA, read in part, is TGTGCTAGCAGTTCCCTGGGGGCTAGTGCAGAA. This encodes CASSSLGASAE. The complete CDR3 sequence is CASSSLGASAETLYF. V usage is TRBV29 and J usage is TRBJ2-3, with D perhaps matching TRBD2 (7 bases). The CDR3 end is not reached by the read, which stops 4 residues before it; the germline J gene fills it in. CDR3 size: 15 residues. Trimming stripped 4 bases from V and 0 bases from J, with 11 bases between. The germline gives CDR1 MSHET, CDR2 SYDVDS. Full variable domain (rest looked up from reference TRBV29 and TRBJ2-3): DMKVTQMPRYLIKRMGENVLLECGQDMSHETMYWYRQDPGLGLQLIYISYDVDSNSEGDIPKGYRVSRKKREHFSLILDSAKTNQTSVYFCASSSLGASAETLYFGSGTRLTVL.

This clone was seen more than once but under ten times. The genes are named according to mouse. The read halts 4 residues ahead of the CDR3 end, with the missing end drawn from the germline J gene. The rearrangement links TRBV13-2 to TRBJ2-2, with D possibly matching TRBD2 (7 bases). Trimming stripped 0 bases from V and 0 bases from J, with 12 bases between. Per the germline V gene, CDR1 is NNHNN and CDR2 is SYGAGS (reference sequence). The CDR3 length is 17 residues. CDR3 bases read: TGTGCCAGCGGTGATGCAAGGGGGGGTCCAAACACCGGG. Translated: CASGDARGGPNTG. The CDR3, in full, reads CASGDARGGPNTGQLYF.

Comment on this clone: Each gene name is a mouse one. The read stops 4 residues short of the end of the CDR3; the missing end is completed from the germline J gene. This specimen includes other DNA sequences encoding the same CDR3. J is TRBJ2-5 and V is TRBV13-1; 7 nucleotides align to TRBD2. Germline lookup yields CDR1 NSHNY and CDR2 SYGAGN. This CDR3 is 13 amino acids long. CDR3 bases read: TGTGCCAGCAGTGCCACTGGGGAAGAC. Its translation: CASSATGED. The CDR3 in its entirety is CASSATGEDTQYF.

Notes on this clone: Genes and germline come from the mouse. Partial CDR3 DNA: TGTGCCAGCAGTGAAAGAAAC. The encoded protein is CASSERN. The whole CDR3 protein is CASSERNTLYF. This chain links TRBV13-3 with TRBJ2-4; D is ambiguous. With the read ending 4 residues before the CDR3 end, the germline J gene is used to fill in that end. Germline V CDR1 and CDR2: NNHDY, SYVADS. This CDR3 contains 11 residues.

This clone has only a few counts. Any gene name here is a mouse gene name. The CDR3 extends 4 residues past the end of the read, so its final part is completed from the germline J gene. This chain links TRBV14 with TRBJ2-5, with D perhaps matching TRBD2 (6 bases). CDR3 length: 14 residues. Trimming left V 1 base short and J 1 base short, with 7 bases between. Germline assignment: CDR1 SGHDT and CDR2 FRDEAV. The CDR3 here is CASSFRGDQDTQYF. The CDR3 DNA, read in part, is TGTGCCAGCAGTTTCCGGGGGGACCAAGAC.

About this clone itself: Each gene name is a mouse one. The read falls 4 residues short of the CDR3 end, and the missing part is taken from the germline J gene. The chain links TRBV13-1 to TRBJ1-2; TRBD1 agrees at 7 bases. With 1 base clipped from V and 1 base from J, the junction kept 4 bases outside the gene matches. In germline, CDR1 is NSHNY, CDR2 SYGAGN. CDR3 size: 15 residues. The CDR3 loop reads CASSDLGQKNSDYTF. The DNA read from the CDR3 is TGTGCCAGCAGTGATTTGGGACAGAAAAACTCC.

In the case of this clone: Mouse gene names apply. CDR3 DNA, as far as it was read: TGTGCCAGCTTGGGGGTGGGCTCC. It codes for CASLGVGS. The whole CDR3 protein reads CASLGVGSDYTF. The chain carries TRBV19 and TRBJ1-2, with D possibly matching TRBD1 (5 bases). Coverage ceases 4 residues before the CDR3 finishes, and the germline J gene fills in the end. Germline loops: CDR1 FNHDT, CDR2 SITEND (reference sequence). Between the trimmed V and J ends, which lost 7 bases and 4 bases, there was a span of 11 bases. The CDR3 sequence is 12 residues long.

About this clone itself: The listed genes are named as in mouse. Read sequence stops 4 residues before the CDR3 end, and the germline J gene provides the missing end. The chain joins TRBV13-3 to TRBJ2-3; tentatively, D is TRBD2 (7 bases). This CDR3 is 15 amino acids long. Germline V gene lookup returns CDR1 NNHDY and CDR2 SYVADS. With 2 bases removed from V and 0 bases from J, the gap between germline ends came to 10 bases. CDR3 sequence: CASSDGGPSAETLYF. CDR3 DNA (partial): TGTGCCAGCAGTGACGGGGGGCCTAGTGCAGAA.

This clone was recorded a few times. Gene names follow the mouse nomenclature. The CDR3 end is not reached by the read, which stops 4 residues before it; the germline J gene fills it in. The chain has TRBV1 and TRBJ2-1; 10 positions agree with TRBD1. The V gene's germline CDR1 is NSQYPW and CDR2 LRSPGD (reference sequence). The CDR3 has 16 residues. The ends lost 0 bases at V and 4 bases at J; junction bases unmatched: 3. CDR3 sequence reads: CTCSAEGQGKYAEQFF. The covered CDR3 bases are TGCACCTGCAGTGCAGAGGGACAGGGGAAATATGCT.

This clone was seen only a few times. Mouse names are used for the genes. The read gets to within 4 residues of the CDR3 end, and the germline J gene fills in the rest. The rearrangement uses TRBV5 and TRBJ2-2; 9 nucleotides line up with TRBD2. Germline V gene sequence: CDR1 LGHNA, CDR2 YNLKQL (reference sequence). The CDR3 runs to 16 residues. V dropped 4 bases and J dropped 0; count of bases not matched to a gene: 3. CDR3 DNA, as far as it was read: TGTGCCAGCAGCCCTCTGGGGGGGTCAAACACCGGG. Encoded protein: CASSPLGGSNTG. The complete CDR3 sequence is CASSPLGGSNTGQLYF.

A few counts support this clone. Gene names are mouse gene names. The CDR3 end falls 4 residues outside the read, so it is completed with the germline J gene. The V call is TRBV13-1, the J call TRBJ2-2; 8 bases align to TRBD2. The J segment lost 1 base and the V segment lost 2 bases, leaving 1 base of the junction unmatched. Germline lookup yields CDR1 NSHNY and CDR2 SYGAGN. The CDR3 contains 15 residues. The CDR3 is CASSDWGVNTGQLYF. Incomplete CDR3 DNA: TGTGCCAGCAGTGACTGGGGGGTAAACACCGGG.

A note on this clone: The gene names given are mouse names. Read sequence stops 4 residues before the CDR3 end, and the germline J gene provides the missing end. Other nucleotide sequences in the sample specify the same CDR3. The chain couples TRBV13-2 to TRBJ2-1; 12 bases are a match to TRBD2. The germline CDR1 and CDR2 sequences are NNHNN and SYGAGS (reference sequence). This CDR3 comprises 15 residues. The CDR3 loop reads CASGGLGGRRAEQFF. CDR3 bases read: TGTGCCAGCGGTGGACTGGGGGGGCGCCGGGCT.

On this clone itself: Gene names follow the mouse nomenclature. The CDR3 DNA, read in part, is TGTGCCAGCAGTTCCACTGGGGAGAGGGGCTATGCT. It yields the protein CASSSTGERGYA. The full CDR3 reads CASSSTGERGYAEQFF. This chain joins TRBV19 and TRBJ2-1; 7 nucleotides line up with TRBD2. The read halts 4 residues ahead of the CDR3 end, with the missing end drawn from the germline J gene. Germline values: CDR1 FNHDT, CDR2 SITEND (reference sequence). The CDR3 is made up of 16 amino acids. With 4 bases clipped from V and 3 bases from J, the junction kept 10 bases outside the gene matches.

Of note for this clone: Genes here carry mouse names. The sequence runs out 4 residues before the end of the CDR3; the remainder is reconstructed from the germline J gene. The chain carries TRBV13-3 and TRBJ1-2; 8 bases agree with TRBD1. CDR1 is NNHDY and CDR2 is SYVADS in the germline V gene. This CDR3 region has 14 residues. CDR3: CASSDSQGAIDYTF. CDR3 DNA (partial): TGTGCCAGCAGTGATTCGCAGGGGGCAATC.

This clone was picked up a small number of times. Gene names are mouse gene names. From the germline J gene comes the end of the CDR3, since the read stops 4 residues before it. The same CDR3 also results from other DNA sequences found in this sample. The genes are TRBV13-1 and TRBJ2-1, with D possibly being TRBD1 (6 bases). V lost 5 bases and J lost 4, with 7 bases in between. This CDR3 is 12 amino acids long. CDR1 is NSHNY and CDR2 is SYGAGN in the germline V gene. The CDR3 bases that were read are TGTGCCAGCAGACAGGGTTATGCT. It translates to CASRQGYA. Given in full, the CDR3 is CASRQGYAEQFF.

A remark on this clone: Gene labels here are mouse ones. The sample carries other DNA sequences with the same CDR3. This chain's CDR3 is CASSPGQTNTGQLYF. Incomplete CDR3 DNA: TGTGCCAGCAGTCCGGGACAGACAAACACCGGG. This sequence joins TRBV19 and TRBJ2-2, with 7 bases that match TRBD1. The CDR3 extends 4 residues past the end of the read, so its final part is completed from the germline J gene. V was clipped by 4 bases and J by 0 bases; unmatched bases: 3. This CDR3 region has 15 residues. Looked up from germline, CDR1 is FNHDT and CDR2 is SITEND (reference sequence). The full variable domain, completed using reference TRBV19 and TRBJ2-2, is GGIITQTPKFLIGQEGQKLTLKCQQNFNHDTMYWYRQDSGKGLRLIYYSITENDLQKGDLSEGYDASREKKSSFSLTVTSAQKNEMAVFLCASSPGQTNTGQLYFGEGSKLTVL.

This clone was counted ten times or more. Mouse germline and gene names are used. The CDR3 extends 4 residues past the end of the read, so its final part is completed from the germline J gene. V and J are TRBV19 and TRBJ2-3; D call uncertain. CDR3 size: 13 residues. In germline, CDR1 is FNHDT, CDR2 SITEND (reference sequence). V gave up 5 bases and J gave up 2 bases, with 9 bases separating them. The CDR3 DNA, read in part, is TGTGCCAGCAGCTGGCAGATTGCAGAA. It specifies CASSWQIAE. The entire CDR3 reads CASSWQIAETLYF.

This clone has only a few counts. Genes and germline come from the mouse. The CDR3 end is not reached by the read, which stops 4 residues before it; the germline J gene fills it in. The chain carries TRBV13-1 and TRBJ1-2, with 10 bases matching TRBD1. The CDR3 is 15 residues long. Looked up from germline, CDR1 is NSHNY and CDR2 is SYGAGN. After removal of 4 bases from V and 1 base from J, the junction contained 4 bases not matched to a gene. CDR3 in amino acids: CASSLRDRGNSDYTF. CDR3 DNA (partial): TGTGCCAGCAGTCTCCGGGACAGGGGAAACTCC.